Following are 17 T cell receptor beta chains from one sample sequenced in a study of blood T cell repertoires in COVID-19. Data came from immunoSEQ multiplex PCR; TCRdb stores just in-frame clones and leaves some out. The sample lists more than 95,000 clones, approximately 90% occurring once. Sequences were obtained from peripheral blood. The receptors were gathered from a man aged 45-65 years with acute or convalescent COVID-19.

The V gene is TRBV6-6, the J gene TRBJ1-2; TRBD1 matches 7 bases. Unmatched junction bases numbered 6, after V lost 4 bases and J lost 4 bases. This CDR3 region has 14 residues. Germline V gives CDR1 MNHNY, CDR2 SVGAGI (reference sequence). The CDR3 nucleotides are TGTGCCAGCAGTTCCGATCAGGGGGGCTATGGCTACACCTTC. This encodes CASSSDQGGYGYTF.

The genes are TRBV10-1 and TRBJ2-7; D possibly corresponds to TRBD1 (6 bases). Trimming shortened V by 5 bases and J by 2 bases, and 13 bases separated the two germline ends. The CDR3 has 14 amino acids. Per germline, CDR1 WNHNN and CDR2 SYGVQD (reference sequence). Here the CDR3 reads CASSRERGTYEQYF. In DNA, the CDR3 is TGCGCCAGCAGTAGGGAGAGGGGGACCTACGAGCAGTACTTC.

This sequence joins TRBV30 and TRBJ1-5, with D possibly being TRBD1 (6 bases). Per germline, CDR1 GTSNPN and CDR2 SVGIG (reference sequence). This CDR3 is built from 17 residues. V lost 1 base and J 0 bases, leaving 16 bases between the germline ends. The CDR3 nucleotides read TGTGCCTGGAGTGGGGGACATCAACAGTTTAGCAATCAGCCCCAGCATTTT. Amino acids: CAWSGGHQQFSNQPQHF.

The chain uses TRBV9 and TRBJ2-1; D not resolved. The CDR3 extends over 16 amino acids. V was pared by 2 bases and J by 6 bases, with 18 bases between. Germline CDR1 is SGDLS and CDR2 is YYNGEE. The CDR3 DNA sequence: TGTGCCAGCAGCGTTGCCACAAAAACCAAAAGCAATGAGCAGTTCTTC. Translated: CASSVATKTKSNEQFF.

V is TRBV19 and J is TRBJ2-2; D possibly corresponds to TRBD1 (5 bases). V was shortened by 6 bases and J by 0 bases, with 14 bases between the two germline ends. The CDR3 has 16 residues. The V gene's germline CDR1 is LNHDA and CDR2 SQIVND (reference sequence). The CDR3 here is CASSTGQSTNTGELFF. For the CDR3, the DNA is TGTGCCAGTAGCACTGGACAATCAACGAACACCGGGGAGCTGTTTTTT.

This chain connects TRBV7-9 to TRBJ2-7; D may be TRBD2 (5 bases). The CDR3 contains 14 residues. Trimming stripped 4 bases from V and 2 bases from J, with 12 bases between. Germline loops: CDR1 SEHNR, CDR2 FQNEAQ (reference sequence). CDR3 loop: CASSSGLVPYEQYF. Written as DNA, the CDR3 is TGTGCCAGCAGCTCAGGACTGGTTCCCTACGAGCAGTACTTC. The full variable domain, its missing parts supplied by reference TRBV7-9 and TRBJ2-7, is DTGVSQNPRHKITKRGQNVTFRCDPISEHNRLYWYRQTLGQGPEFLTYFQNEAQLEKSRLLSDRFSAERPKGSFSTLEIQRTEQGDSAMYLCASSSGLVPYEQYFGPGTRLTVT.

This chain joins TRBV9 and TRBJ2-5; 8 bases are shared with TRBD1. The CDR3 covers 16 residues. J gave up 4 bases and V 0 bases, and 8 bases lay outside the gene matches. Germline CDR1 SGDLS, CDR2 YYNGEE. The CDR3 DNA reads as TGTGCCAGCAGCGTAGGCCCAGGGGGCTACGGAGAGACCCAGTACTTC. Translation gives CASSVGPGGYGETQYF.

The rearrangement links TRBV6-4 to TRBJ2-2, with 11 bases matching TRBD1. V was pared by 4 bases and J by 4 bases, with 8 bases of the junction left unmatched. Germline loops: CDR1 MRHNA, CDR2 SNTAGT. CDR3 length: 17 amino acids. CDR3 DNA: TGTGCCAGCAGTGCCTGGTCCGGGACAGGGGGCACCGGGGAGCTGTTTTTT. Translated, it gives CASSAWSGTGGTGELFF.

The chain carries TRBV18 and TRBJ2-5; 12 bases line up with TRBD1. This CDR3 region has 13 residues. Trimming cost V 4 bases and J 6 bases; bases outside gene matches: 0. Germline V gene lookup returns CDR1 KGHSH and CDR2 LQKENI. CDR3 sequence: CASSRDRGQTQYF. DNA of the CDR3: TGTGCCAGCTCACGGGACAGGGGGCAGACCCAGTACTTC.

The chain employs TRBV5-5 and TRBJ1-2; D gene ambiguous. From germline, CDR1 is SGHKS and CDR2 YYEKEE (reference sequence). Trimming took 0 bases from V and 3 from J, leaving 9 bases between them. This CDR3 spans 14 amino acids. The CDR3 sequence is CASSLGEGYYGYTF. CDR3 DNA: TGTGCCAGCAGCTTGGGGGAGGGTTACTATGGCTACACCTTC. The variable domain in full, with the rest retrieved from reference TRBV5-5 and TRBJ1-2, is DAGVTQSPTHLIKTRGQQVTLRCSPISGHKSVSWYQQVLGQGPQFIFQYYEKEERGRGNFPDRFSARQFPNYSSELNVNALLLGDSALYLCASSLGEGYYGYTFGSGTRLTVV.

J is TRBJ2-1 and V is TRBV5-6, with D possibly matching TRBD1 (6 bases). V shed 2 bases and J shed 1 base, with 19 bases lying between them. The CDR3 is 18 residues long. The germline V gene has CDR1 SGHDT and CDR2 YYEEEE. Written as DNA, the CDR3 is TGTGCCAGCAGCTTCTTCCTACAGGGATGGAAATCCTACAATGAGCAGTTCTTC. Its protein is CASSFFLQGWKSYNEQFF.

This chain uses TRBV30 with TRBJ2-3, with D possibly TRBD2 on 5 matching bases. V lost 4 bases, J lost 1 base, and 9 bases lay in between. The CDR3 loop spans 13 amino acids. The germline gives CDR1 GTSNPN, CDR2 SVGIG (reference sequence). The CDR3 bases are TGTGCCTGGACTAATAGCGGCACAGATACGCAGTATTTT. Protein: CAWTNSGTDTQYF. The variable domain in full, with the rest retrieved from reference TRBV30 and TRBJ2-3, is SQTIHQWPATLVQPVGSPLSLECTVEGTSNPNLYWYRQAAGRGLQLLFYSVGIGQISSEVPQNLSASRPQDRQFILSSKKLLLSDSGFYLCAWTNSGTDTQYFGPGTRLTVL.

This sequence joins TRBV29-1 and TRBJ1-3; D unclear. V lost 7 bases and J 0 bases, leaving 7 bases between the germline ends. The CDR3 sequence is 12 residues long. Germline CDR1 and CDR2: SQVTM and ANQGSEA. The CDR3 nucleotides read TGCAGCGGGCGGAGCTCTGGAAACACCATATATTTT. Amino acids: CSGRSSGNTIYF.

The rearrangement uses TRBV5-1 and TRBJ2-7, with 9 nucleotides matching TRBD2. The CDR3 consists of 16 residues. The V gene's germline CDR1 is SGHRS and CDR2 YFSETQ. The V and J ends lost 3 bases and 2 bases, in that order; junction bases with no gene match: 9. DNA of the CDR3: TGCGCCAGCAGCTACAGCTCGGGGACTAGCACCTACGAGCAGTACTTC. Its translation is CASSYSSGTSTYEQYF.

This rearrangement joins TRBV19 to TRBJ2-5; maybe TRBD1 (6 bases). Per the germline V gene, CDR1 is LNHDA and CDR2 is SQIVND (reference sequence). The CDR3 extends over 14 amino acids. V lost 6 bases to trimming and J lost 0 bases, with 11 bases between them. CDR3 protein: CASSQGQYQETQYF. The CDR3 bases are TGTGCCAGTAGCCAAGGACAGTACCAAGAGACCCAGTACTTC.

This rearrangement joins TRBV19 to TRBJ1-3, with D possibly being TRBD1 (5 bases). The ends were cut back, 6 bases at V and 0 bases at J, with 12 bases in the middle. Germline V CDR1 and CDR2: LNHDA, SQIVND (reference sequence). The CDR3 has 15 residues. The DNA for the CDR3 is TGTGCCAGTAGACCGGGACTGAGCTCTGGAAACACCATATATTTT. Translation gives CASRPGLSSGNTIYF.

The chain uses TRBV5-5 and TRBJ2-3; D is ambiguous. CDR1 and CDR2 from the germline V gene are SGHKS and YYEKEE (reference sequence). The CDR3 covers 12 residues. V lost 5 bases to trimming and J lost 1 base, with 5 bases between them. Written as DNA, the CDR3 is TGTGCCAGCAGTTCCGGCACAGATACGCAGTATTTT. Translating it yields CASSSGTDTQYF.